These 16 T cell receptor beta chains originate from one sample sequenced in a study of T cell repertoires in cytomegalovirus infection. MiXCR was run by TCRdb on the reads, yielding one entry per CDR3 protein. This table has approximately 110,000 distinct CDR3 sequences, more than 25% appearing once. Their specific antigens are unknown. Specimen: CD8+ T cells from cultured PBMCs, collected from culture after CMV antigen stimulation. Source of these receptors: a human donor in good health (CMV status not recorded). Some clones in this sample may be carry-over from other donors' samples.

The DNA of the CDR3 is TGTGCCAGCAGCCAACAGGGGGCATCAGGGGCCAACGTCCTGACTTTC. It specifies CASSQQGASGANVLTF. The V gene is TRBV5-4, the J gene TRBJ2-6; 9 positions agree with TRBD1. This CDR3 is 16 amino acids long. The V gene's germline CDR1 is SGHNT and CDR2 YYREEE (reference sequence). J gave up 4 bases and V 4 bases, and 6 bases lay outside the gene matches.

This clonotype was seen at least ten times. This chain links TRBV7-2 with TRBJ2-1, with 8 positions matching TRBD1. From germline, CDR1 is SGHTA and CDR2 FQGNSA. The CDR3 totals 14 residues. V dropped 5 bases and J dropped 4; count of bases not matched to a gene: 4. CDR3 amino acids: CASSQTGVYNEQFF. The CDR3 DNA sequence: TGTGCCAGCAGCCAGACAGGGGTTTACAATGAGCAGTTCTTC.

The CDR3 coding sequence is TGTGCCAGCAGCTCCCCACAAGAATCTAACTATGGCTACACCTTC. Its translation is CASSSPQESNYGYTF. V gene TRBV5-4 combines with J gene TRBJ1-2; D not certain. Germline CDR1 and CDR2: SGHNT and YYREEE (reference sequence). The V end lost 3 bases, the J end lost 0 bases, and 12 bases lay between the germline ends. The length of the CDR3 is 15 residues.

The chain is built from TRBV10-3 and TRBJ1-2; D uncertain. This CDR3 is 15 amino acids long. Germline V CDR1 and CDR2: ENHRY, SYGVKD. The V end was cut by 2 bases, the J end by 3 bases, with 13 bases between. In nucleotides, the CDR3 is TGTGCCATCAGTGAGACCGGGGATTCCCACTATGGCTACACCTTC. Amino acids: CAISETGDSHYGYTF.

The chain recombines TRBV19 with TRBJ2-1; D could derive from TRBD1 or TRBD2 (7 bases each). The germline V gene has CDR1 LNHDA and CDR2 SQIVND (reference sequence). The CDR3 consists of 14 residues. The germline V and J ends were trimmed by 6 bases and 5 bases, with 14 bases remaining between them. DNA of the CDR3: TGTGCCAGTAGCCGCCAGGGGGGGCACAATGAGCAGTTCTTC. Its translation is CASSRQGGHNEQFF. Combining the CDR3 with reference TRBV19 and TRBJ2-1 gives the whole variable domain DGGITQSPKYLFRKEGQNVTLSCEQNLNHDAMYWYRQDPGQGLRLIYYSQIVNDFQKGDIAEGYSVSREKKESFPLTVTSAQKNPTAFYLCASSRQGGHNEQFFGPGTRLTVL.

This clonotype was found many times. This chain joins TRBV7-2 and TRBJ2-7; D is possibly TRBD1 (6 bases). The CDR3 is 17 amino acids. The germline CDR1 and CDR2 sequences are SGHTA and FQGNSA. V was trimmed by 5 bases and J by 2 bases, leaving 22 bases between them. The CDR3 region is CASSTREIGTQTYEQYF. The CDR3 DNA follows: TGTGCCAGCAGCACAAGAGAGATCGGGACACAGACCTACGAGCAGTACTTC.

This clonotype was observed a handful of times. This chain connects TRBV4-1 to TRBJ1-1; no definite D call. Deletions cut 4 bases from V and 3 bases from J, with 9 bases between. Germline V CDR1 and CDR2: MGHRA, YSYEKL. The CDR3 is 13 residues long. The DNA of the CDR3 is TGCGCCAGCAGCCGCGGCGGGGACACTGAAGCTTTCTTT. This sequence encodes CASSRGGDTEAFF.

The V call is TRBV7-2, the J call TRBJ2-1; 13 bases are a match to TRBD2. V trimming: 2 bases; J trimming: 9 bases; junction bases outside the gene matches: 4. The germline gives CDR1 SGHTA, CDR2 FQGNSA. The CDR3 totals 15 residues. The CDR3 is CASSLTSGGAREQFF. The CDR3, as DNA: TGTGCCAGCAGCTTAACTAGCGGGGGGGCCCGTGAGCAGTTCTTC.

The rearrangement uses TRBV10-2 and TRBJ1-2; possibly TRBD1 for D (6 bases). Trimming pared 0 bases from V and 1 base from J, leaving 21 bases between. The CDR3 is 19 amino acids. Germline values: CDR1 WSHSY, CDR2 SAAADI. CDR3 loop: CASSESVGHHRGVNYGYTF. The CDR3 nucleotides are TGCGCCAGCAGTGAGTCGGTGGGACACCACCGTGGGGTTAACTATGGCTACACCTTC.

The genes are TRBV7-9 and TRBJ1-1; D uncertain. The CDR3 is 15 residues long. In germline, CDR1 is SEHNR, CDR2 FQNEAQ (reference sequence). V lost 5 bases and J 3 bases, leaving 16 bases between the germline ends. The CDR3 nucleotides read TGTGCCAGCAGCCAACCCCCTTTCTCAGACACTGAAGCTTTCTTT. This codes for CASSQPPFSDTEAFF.

A few counts support this clonotype. The genes are TRBV28 and TRBJ1-4; 7 nucleotides agree with TRBD1. Germline loops: CDR1 MDHEN, CDR2 SYDVKM. V gave up 5 bases and J gave up 3 bases; unmatched junction bases: 3. This CDR3 has 14 amino acids. DNA of the CDR3: TGTGCCAGCAGTCACAGGGGTTCTAATGAAAAACTGTTTTTT. Translating gives CASSHRGSNEKLFF.

This clonotype was recorded a few times. The chain recombines TRBV7-2 with TRBJ2-5, with TRBD2 matching 7 bases. Germline lookup yields CDR1 SGHTA and CDR2 FQGNSA. The CDR3 sequence is 16 residues long. Unmatched junction bases numbered 15, after V lost 9 bases and J lost 2 bases. The CDR3 spells CARIPYGTIKQETQYF. The CDR3 coding sequence is TGTGCCAGAATCCCCTACGGGACTATCAAGCAAGAGACCCAGTACTTC. Complete variable domain (other parts from reference TRBV7-2 and TRBJ2-5): GAGVSQSPSNKVTEKGKDVELRCDPISGHTALYWYRQSLGQGLEFLIYFQGNSAPDKSGLPSDRFSAERTGGSVSTLTIQRTQQEDSAVYLCARIPYGTIKQETQYFGPGTRLLVL.

This clonotype has just a few counts. V is TRBV19 and J is TRBJ2-1; no clear D gene. Deletions cut 8 bases from V and 4 bases from J, with 12 bases between. CDR3 size: 13 residues. Germline assignment: CDR1 LNHDA and CDR2 SQIVND (reference sequence). This CDR3 is CASRAPDYNEQFF. CDR3 in DNA: TGTGCCAGTCGAGCTCCCGATTACAATGAGCAGTTCTTC.

The DNA for the CDR3 is TGTGCCAGCAGTTACTCTCGGGGGTACGAGCAGTACTTC. Protein product: CASSYSRGYEQYF. The gene calls are TRBV6-5 and TRBJ2-7, with D possibly being TRBD2 (6 bases). Germline values: CDR1 MNHEY, CDR2 SVGAGI. The V end was cut by 0 bases, the J end by 4 bases, with 7 bases between. The CDR3 totals 13 residues.

This clonotype was found a few times. The chain links TRBV15 to TRBJ2-7, with 8 nucleotides matching TRBD1. The CDR3 is 16 amino acids. V gave up 0 bases and J gave up 5 bases; unmatched junction bases: 9. CDR1 is LNHNV, CDR2 YYDKDF, per germline (reference sequence). CDR3: CATSRDRAGGGDEQYF. Here the CDR3 DNA reads TGTGCCACCAGCAGAGATCGGGCAGGGGGCGGCGACGAGCAGTACTTC.

V gene TRBV7-6 combines with J gene TRBJ2-7; 14 bases are shared with TRBD2. The trim removed 7 bases at V and 2 bases at J, leaving 4 bases unmatched. The CDR3 extends over 15 amino acids. Germline CDR1 SGHVS, CDR2 FNYEAQ. The CDR3, as DNA: TGTGCCAGCACCCGACTAGCGGGGGGGCCCTACGAGCAGTACTTC. Translated, it gives CASTRLAGGPYEQYF.